A selection of T cell receptor beta chains follows, all from one sample in a study of blood T cell repertoires in COVID-19. Some clones are missing from TCRdb's copy, which holds only in-frame ones; the method was immunoSEQ multiplex PCR. The sample carries roughly 99,000 clones, almost 90% recorded once. Source material: peripheral blood. The receptors were sampled from a man aged 50 to 60 with COVID-19, enrolled during active disease. CDR3s include the opening cysteine and the closing phenylalanine or tryptophan. The D gene is left open where the match is weak. Expanded clones are given a class, and other clones once, few, many or no size at all.

abundance,j_gene,d_gene,v_gene,CDR3aa,CDR3nt
-,TRBJ2-1,-,TRBV10-3,CAISAPGQNNEQFF,TGTGCCATCAGTGCACCGGGACAAAACAATGAGCAGTTCTTC
-,TRBJ2-2,TRBD1,TRBV2,CASSADRAVRELFF,TGTGCCAGCAGCGCGGACAGGGCGGTCCGGGAGCTGTTTTTT
-,TRBJ2-7,-,TRBV6-5,CASSSGTTNEQYF,TGTGCCAGCAGTTCCGGCACTACGAACGAGCAGTACTTC
-,TRBJ1-2,TRBD1,TRBV6-2/TRBV6-3,CASSSDREGGYTF,TGTGCCAGCAGTTCCGACAGGGAAGGTGGCTACACCTTC
-,TRBJ2-4,-,TRBV7-8,CASSLERVGRNIQYF,TGTGCCAGCAGCTTAGAGCGGGTTGGGCGGAACATTCAGTACTTC
-,TRBJ2-2,-,TRBV15,CATSRDQVQGLFFTGELFF,TGTGCCACCAGCAGAGATCAGGTCCAGGGGCTTTTTTTCACCGGGGAGCTGTTTTTT
-,TRBJ1-2,-,TRBV3-1/TRBV3-2,CASSQDRGRGRHGYTF,TGTGCCAGCAGCCAAGATCGGGGCAGGGGACGGCATGGCTACACCTTC
-,TRBJ1-2,-,TRBV7-2,CASSLVASNNYGYTF,TGTGCCAGCAGCTTAGTGGCATCCAATAACTATGGCTACACCTTC
-,TRBJ2-7,-,TRBV15,CATSTHPTYSYEQYF,TGTGCCACCAGCACACACCCGACATACTCCTACGAGCAGTACTTC
-,TRBJ2-1,-,TRBV14,CASSRLQGIGYNEQFF,TGTGCCAGCAGCCGACTACAGGGTATAGGGTACAATGAGCAGTTCTTC
-,TRBJ1-2,-,TRBV6-6,CASSFPTGSVNYGYTF,TGTGCCAGCAGTTTCCCCACAGGGTCCGTCAACTATGGCTACACCTTC
once,TRBJ1-3,-,TRBV7-2,CASSPSRGLISGNTIYF,TGTGCCAGCAGCCCTAGTCGGGGTCTTATCTCTGGAAACACCATATATTTT
-,TRBJ2-5,TRBD1,TRBV18,CASSPDRGSQETQYF,TGTGCCAGCTCACCAGACAGGGGTAGCCAAGAGACCCAGTACTTC
-,TRBJ1-2,TRBD1,TRBV6-6,CASTLDRGEGYTF,TGTGCCAGCACCCTGGACAGGGGCGAAGGCTACACCTTC
-,TRBJ2-2,-,TRBV7-6,CASSSRGGGQNTGELFF,TGTGCCAGCAGCTCCCGGGGCGGGGGCCAGAACACCGGGGAGCTGTTTTTT
-,TRBJ2-7,-,TRBV7-3,CASSLSPVGRGDYEQYF,TGTGCCAGCAGCTTATCCCCGGTGGGGCGGGGCGATTACGAGCAGTACTTC
once,TRBJ2-1,-,TRBV11-3,CASSLSSVTDNEQFF,TGTGCCAGCAGCTTATCCTCCGTTACGGACAATGAGCAGTTCTTC
-,TRBJ2-3,-,TRBV6-5,CASSYQLTGTDTQYF,TGTGCCAGCAGTTACCAGTTAACAGGCACAGATACGCAGTATTTT
-,TRBJ1-2,-,TRBV6-5,CASRTTVYGYTF,TGTGCCAGCAGGACAACCGTCTATGGCTACACCTTC
-,TRBJ1-5,-,TRBV7-3,CASSLTRWQGIARDNIASNQPQHF,TGTGCCAGCAGCTTAACGAGGTGGCAGGGGATCGCGCGAGACAATATAGCAAGCAATCAGCCCCAGCATTTT
-,TRBJ1-2,TRBD1,TRBV5-1,CASSSAADRGYGYTF,TGCGCCAGCAGCTCCGCGGCGGACAGGGGCTATGGCTACACCTTC
-,TRBJ2-1,-,TRBV5-5,CASSLHPNNEQFF,TGTGCCAGCAGCTTGCATCCAAATAATGAGCAGTTCTTC